This TCR beta chain was sequenced for a study of cytomegalovirus exposure and HLA in healthy donors. The method was immunoSEQ multiplex PCR; TCRdb's version includes in-frame clones alone and lacks a portion of them. The data contain about 170,000 clones, 85% to 90% of them singletons. The CDR3 consists of 16 residues. Germline assignment: CDR1 LGHNA and CDR2 YNFKEQ. V was pared by 0 bases and J by 4 bases, with 15 bases between. This receptor was taken from a woman aged 25-40 years in good health and CMV-seronegative. Sequencing used PBMCs. The J gene is TRBJ1-2, the V gene TRBV4-2; TRBD1 might be the D (5 bases). The CDR3 bases are TGTGCCAGCAGCCAAGAAGGCGGGGCTCCTGCCTATGGCTACACCTTC. It encodes CASSQEGGAPAYGYTF.